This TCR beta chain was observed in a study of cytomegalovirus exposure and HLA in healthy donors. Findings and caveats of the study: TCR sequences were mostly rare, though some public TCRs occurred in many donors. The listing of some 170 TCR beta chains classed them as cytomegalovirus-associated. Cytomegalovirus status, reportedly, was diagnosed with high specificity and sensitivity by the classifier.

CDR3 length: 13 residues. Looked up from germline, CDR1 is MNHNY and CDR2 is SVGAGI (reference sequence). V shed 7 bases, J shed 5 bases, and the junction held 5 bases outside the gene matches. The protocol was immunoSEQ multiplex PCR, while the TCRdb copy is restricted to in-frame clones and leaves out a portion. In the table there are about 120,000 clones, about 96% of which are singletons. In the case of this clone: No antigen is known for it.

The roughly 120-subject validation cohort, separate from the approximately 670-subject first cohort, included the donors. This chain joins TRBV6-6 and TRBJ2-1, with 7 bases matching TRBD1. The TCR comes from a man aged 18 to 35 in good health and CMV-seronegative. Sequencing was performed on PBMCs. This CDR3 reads CASTPGQNNEQFF. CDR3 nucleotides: TGTGCCAGCACCCCGGGACAGAACAATGAGCAGTTCTTC.